This TCR beta chain was identified during a study of blood T cell repertoires in COVID-19. About the study: Samples representing acute and convalescent COVID-19 were sourced from the United States, Italy and Spain.

Libraries were prepared by immunoSEQ multiplex PCR; TCRdb keeps only in-frame clonotypes and omits some of them. The repertoire holds a few hundred thousand clones, with roughly 85% as singletons. Trimming removed 5 bases from V and 7 bases from J, with 11 bases in between. CDR1 is MDHEN, CDR2 SYDVKM, per germline. This CDR3 is 12 amino acids long. Clinical history reported by participants formed the basis on which cohorts were assigned. All recovered Cohort 3 donors got two negative PCRs, got clearance, or saw symptom resolution. The J gene is TRBJ1-1, the V gene TRBV28, with a weak D call TRBD1 (6 bases). Sample: PBMCs or T cells enriched from blood (not recorded which). This clonotype was sampled from a woman in her forties or fifties who had recovered from COVID-19. CDR3 sequence reads: CASSVPGHEAFF. The CDR3 nucleotides are TGTGCCAGCAGTGTACCGGGACATGAAGCTTTCTTT. The complete variable domain, with remaining parts taken from reference TRBV28 and TRBJ1-1, reads DVKVTQSSRYLVKRTGEKVFLECVQDMDHENMFWYRQDPGLGLRLIYFSYDVKMKEKGDIPEGYSVSREKKERFSLILESASTNQTSMYLCASSVPGHEAFFGQGTRLTVV.